The 2 T cell receptor beta chains given below trace back to one sample, sequenced in a study of early T cells in non-severe SARS-CoV-2 infection. TCRdb itself ran the 5' RACE reads through MiXCR, one entry per CDR3 protein. This sample has 28,000 or so distinct CDR3 sequences, with 5% to 6.5% found just once. The sample taken for sequencing was whole blood. Every receptor here comes from an adult who was a healthcare worker with PCR-confirmed SARS-CoV-2 infection or an uninfected control (not recorded which).

This clonotype appeared a few times. J is TRBJ2-2 and V is TRBV20-1, with D hard to call. Looked up from germline, CDR1 is DFQATT and CDR2 is SNEGSKA (reference sequence). This CDR3 has 17 residues. Between the trimmed V and J ends, which lost 0 bases and 0 bases, there was a span of 14 bases. Written as DNA, the CDR3 is TGCAGTGCTAGAGATCATTACAAACCCGCGAACACCGGGGAGCTGTTTTTT. It specifies CSARDHYKPANTGELFF.

The table lists this clonotype with many counts. The CDR3 region has the DNA TGTGCCAGCAGCGTAGGACTAGCGGGAGATCGGGACACCGGGGAGCTGTTTTTT. Translated: CASSVGLAGDRDTGELFF. The chain joins TRBV9 to TRBJ2-2, with 12 positions matching TRBD2. Germline values: CDR1 SGDLS, CDR2 YYNGEE. The CDR3 contains 18 residues. V trimming: 0 bases; J trimming: 3 bases; junction bases outside the gene matches: 6. The complete variable domain, with remaining parts taken from reference TRBV9 and TRBJ2-2, reads DSGVTQTPKHLITATGQRVTLRCSPRSGDLSVYWYQQSLDQGLQFLIQYYNGEERAKGNILERFSAQQFPDLHSELNLSSLELGDSALYFCASSVGLAGDRDTGELFFGEGSRLTVL.